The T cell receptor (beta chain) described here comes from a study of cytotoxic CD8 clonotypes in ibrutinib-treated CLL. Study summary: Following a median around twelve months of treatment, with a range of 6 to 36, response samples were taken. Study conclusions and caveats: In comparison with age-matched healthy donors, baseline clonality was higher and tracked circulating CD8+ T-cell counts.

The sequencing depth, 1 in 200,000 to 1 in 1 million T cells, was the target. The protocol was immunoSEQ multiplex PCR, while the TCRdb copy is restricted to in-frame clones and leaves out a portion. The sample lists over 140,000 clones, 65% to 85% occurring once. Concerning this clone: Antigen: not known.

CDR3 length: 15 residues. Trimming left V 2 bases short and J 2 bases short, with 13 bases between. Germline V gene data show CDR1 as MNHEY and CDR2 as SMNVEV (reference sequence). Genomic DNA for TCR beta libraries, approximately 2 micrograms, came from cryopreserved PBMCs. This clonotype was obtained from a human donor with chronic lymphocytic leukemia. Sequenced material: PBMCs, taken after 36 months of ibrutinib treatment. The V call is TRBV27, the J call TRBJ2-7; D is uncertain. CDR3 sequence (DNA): TGTGCCAGCAGTTTACGATCCCACGGGCCCTACGAGCAGTACTTC. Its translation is CASSLRSHGPYEQYF.